The rows below give T cell receptor beta chains drawn from one sample of a study of T cells in Graves' hyperthyroidism and ophthalmopathy. TCRdb processed the multiplex PCR reads anew with MiXCR; each CDR3 protein has one entry. This table holds more than 650,000 distinct CDR3 sequences, 11% to 15% found once. Sequencing was performed on blood. These receptors were obtained from a woman younger than 35 with Graves' hyperthyroidism. The CDR3 runs from the conserved cysteine through the conserved F or W. The order of the fields is V gene, J gene, clone size, D gene, CDR3 DNA, CDR3 protein. A D gene is named only where the DNA matches it firmly. Clone size is stated in some rows and not others, as once, few, many or a class when expanded.

v_call: TRBV29-1; j_call: TRBJ1-2; clone_size: NA; d_call: NA; cdr3_nt: TGCAGCGTTGTGGGGCAGGGAGGCTACACCTTC; cdr3_aa: CSVVGQGGYTF
v_call: TRBV11-2; j_call: TRBJ2-1; clone_size: many; d_call: NA; cdr3_nt: TGTGCCAGCAGCTTAGACCGGGTCAAATCCCAACACAGGGATGAGCAGTTCTTC; cdr3_aa: CASSLDRVKSQHRDEQFF
v_call: TRBV3-1; j_call: TRBJ2-7; clone_size: once; d_call: NA; cdr3_nt: TGTGCCAGCAGCCGAGTTGACGGGGGGCGGTTTAGCTACGAGCAGTACTTC; cdr3_aa: CASSRVDGGRFSYEQYF
v_call: TRBV6-1; j_call: TRBJ2-1; clone_size: few; d_call: TRBD2; cdr3_nt: TGTGCCAGCAGTGGGTGGGGCTTAGGGACTAGCGGGAATGAGCAGTTCTTC; cdr3_aa: CASSGWGLGTSGNEQFF
v_call: TRBV3-1; j_call: TRBJ1-1; clone_size: NA; d_call: NA; cdr3_nt: TGTGCCAGCAGCCGCATCCGGAACGAAGCTTTCTTT; cdr3_aa: CASSRIRNEAFF
v_call: TRBV20-1; j_call: TRBJ2-7; clone_size: many; d_call: TRBD2; cdr3_nt: TGCAGTGCTGGTAGCGGGAGCTCCTACGAGCAGTACTTC; cdr3_aa: CSAGSGSSYEQYF
v_call: TRBV13; j_call: TRBJ1-1; clone_size: NA; d_call: TRBD1; cdr3_nt: TGTGCCAGCAGCGCACAGGGGGCCACTGAAGCTTTCTTT; cdr3_aa: CASSAQGATEAFF
v_call: TRBV24-1; j_call: TRBJ2-5; clone_size: NA; d_call: TRBD1; cdr3_nt: TGTGCCACCAGTGTCCAGGGGGCGCACCAAGAGACCCAGTACTTC; cdr3_aa: CATSVQGAHQETQYF
v_call: TRBV6-2/TRBV6-3; j_call: TRBJ1-1; clone_size: NA; d_call: NA; cdr3_nt: TGTGCCAGCAGTTACAATACAGGGACTGAAGCTTTCTTT; cdr3_aa: CASSYNTGTEAFF
v_call: TRBV6-2/TRBV6-3; j_call: TRBJ2-1; clone_size: many; d_call: NA; cdr3_nt: TGTGCCAGCAGTTTCCGGGACCTTGCCTACAATGAGCAGTTCTTC; cdr3_aa: CASSFRDLAYNEQFF
v_call: TRBV30; j_call: TRBJ1-5; clone_size: NA; d_call: NA; cdr3_nt: TGTGCCTGGAGTGTTCTTCCCGGCGAGCCCCAGCATTTT; cdr3_aa: CAWSVLPGEPQHF
v_call: TRBV24-1; j_call: TRBJ2-5; clone_size: many; d_call: TRBD1; cdr3_nt: TGTGCCACCAGTGATCCCTCGGGACAGGGTCTATTGGAGACCCAGTACTTC; cdr3_aa: CATSDPSGQGLLETQYF
v_call: TRBV5-5; j_call: TRBJ2-1; clone_size: few; d_call: NA; cdr3_nt: TGTGCCAGCAGCCTCCTCAGCGGCCTCTACAATGAGCAGTTCTTC; cdr3_aa: CASSLLSGLYNEQFF
v_call: TRBV4-1; j_call: TRBJ2-7; clone_size: NA; d_call: TRBD1; cdr3_nt: TGCGCCAGCAGCCAAGTTTTCGGGACAGGGGATACCTACGAGCAGTACTTC; cdr3_aa: CASSQVFGTGDTYEQYF
v_call: TRBV7-2; j_call: TRBJ2-7; clone_size: many; d_call: NA; cdr3_nt: TGTGCCAGCAGCTTAGCGCTGGGCTACGAGCAGTACTTC; cdr3_aa: CASSLALGYEQYF
v_call: TRBV20-1; j_call: TRBJ2-3; clone_size: many; d_call: TRBD2; cdr3_nt: TGCAGTGCTAGGGCCGGCAACGGGGGGGCAGATACGCAGTATTTT; cdr3_aa: CSARAGNGGADTQYF
v_call: TRBV28; j_call: TRBJ2-7; clone_size: many; d_call: TRBD1; cdr3_nt: TGTGCCAGCAGCCAAGGACAGGCCTACGAGCAGTACTTC; cdr3_aa: CASSQGQAYEQYF